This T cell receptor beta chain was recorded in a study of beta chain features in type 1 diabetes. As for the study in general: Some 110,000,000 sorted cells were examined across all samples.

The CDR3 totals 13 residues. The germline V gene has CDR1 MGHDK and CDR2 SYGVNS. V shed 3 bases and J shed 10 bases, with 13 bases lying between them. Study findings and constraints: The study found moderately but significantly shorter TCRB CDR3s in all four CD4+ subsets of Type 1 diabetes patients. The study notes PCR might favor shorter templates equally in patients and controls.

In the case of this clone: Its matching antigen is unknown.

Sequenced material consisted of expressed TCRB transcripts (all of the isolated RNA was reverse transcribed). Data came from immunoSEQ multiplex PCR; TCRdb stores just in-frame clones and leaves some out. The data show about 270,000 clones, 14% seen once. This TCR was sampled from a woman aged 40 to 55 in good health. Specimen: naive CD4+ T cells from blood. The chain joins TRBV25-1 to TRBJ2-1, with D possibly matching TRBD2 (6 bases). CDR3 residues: CASSDPGTQEQFF. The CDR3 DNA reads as TGTGCCAGCAGTGACCCCGGGACTCAAGAGCAGTTCTTC.